This T cell receptor (beta chain) appears in the sequencing data of a study of shared clonotypes between healthy human individuals. The study separated CD4+ cells into CD45RA+ naive and CD45RA-negative memory subsets. The study, taken as a whole, reports: Naive subsets generally exceeded memory subsets in estimated richness.

Data came from immunoSEQ multiplex PCR; TCRdb stores just in-frame clones and leaves some out. The sample lists approximately 530,000 clones; roughly 95% were seen once. Germline CDR1 and CDR2: SEHNR and FQNEAQ (reference sequence). This CDR3 comprises 18 residues. V shed 7 bases and J 2 bases; nucleotides not matched to a gene: 16. Note on this clone: What it binds is unknown.

The sample taken for sequencing was naive CD4+ T cells sorted from blood. This sample's subset: CD45RA+ positively selected. This sequence joins TRBV7-9 and TRBJ2-1; TRBD2 aligns across 8 bases. This receptor was identified in a woman aged 25 to 39 in good health. CDR3 loop: CASTPETSVPNAYNEQFF. The CDR3 nucleotides are TGTGCCAGCACCCCCGAGACTAGCGTCCCAAACGCCTACAATGAGCAGTTCTTC.